The clone carrying this T cell receptor (beta chain) was seen just once. The sample comes from a study of technical replicates of blood from several donors. TCRdb's copy holds only in-frame clones and misses some; the assay was immunoSEQ multiplex PCR. The repertoire has approximately 65,000 clones, about 90% of them found once; the top ten carry about 4.8%. This CDR3 contains 14 residues. Per the germline V gene, CDR1 is SGHTA and CDR2 is FQGNSA. Trimming took 3 bases from V and 1 from J, leaving 9 bases between them. This clonotype was sampled from a human donor in good health. Some clones in this sample may be carry-over from other donors' samples. Sequenced input: PBMCs. The chain links TRBV7-2 to TRBJ1-1; D is ambiguous. CDR3 sequence: CASSFGQANTEAFF. CDR3 coding DNA: TGTGCCAGCAGCTTTGGGCAGGCGAACACTGAAGCTTTCTTT.